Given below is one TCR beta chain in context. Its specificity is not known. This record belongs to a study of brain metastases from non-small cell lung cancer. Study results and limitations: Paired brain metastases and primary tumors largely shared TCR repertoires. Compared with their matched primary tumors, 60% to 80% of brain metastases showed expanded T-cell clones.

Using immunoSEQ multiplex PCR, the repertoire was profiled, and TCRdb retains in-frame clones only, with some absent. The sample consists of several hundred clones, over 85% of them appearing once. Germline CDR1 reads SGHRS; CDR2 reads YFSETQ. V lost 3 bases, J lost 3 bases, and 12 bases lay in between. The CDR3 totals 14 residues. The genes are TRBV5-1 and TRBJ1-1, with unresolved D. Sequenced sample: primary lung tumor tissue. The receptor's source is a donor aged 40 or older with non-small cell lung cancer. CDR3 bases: TGCGCCAGCAGCTCGGCCCCCCTAGACACTGAAGCTTTCTTT. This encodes CASSSAPLDTEAFF.